This T cell receptor (beta chain) was documented in a study of identical twins. A universal primer binding site was introduced by template switching. The final cDNA contained unique molecular identifiers. In TCRdb, the 5' RACE reads were re-called with MiXCR into one record per CDR3 protein. Of around 200,000 distinct CDR3 sequences in the sample, around 9.6% were seen once. This clonotype was seen many times. Its antigen is not known. Overall study results and limits: Memory repertoires showed no such pattern, whereas abundant cord blood beta clonotypes carried fewer insertions. Conclusions were drawn cross-sectionally by statistical analysis, without following the same donors. Less excess twin sharing appeared in beta out-of-frame sequences.

CDR3 length equals 14 residues. Deletions cut 1 base from V and 2 bases from J, with 7 bases between. The germline CDR1 and CDR2 sequences are SGHRS and YFSETQ. The sequencing input was memory (CD45RO+) T cells sorted from blood. The clonotype comes from a woman between 18 and 29 years old in good health. The rearrangement uses TRBV5-1 and TRBJ1-5; D is ambiguous. In DNA, the CDR3 is TGCGCCAGCAGCTTGTTTGGTGGCAATCAGCCCCAGCATTTT. Translating gives CASSLFGGNQPQHF.